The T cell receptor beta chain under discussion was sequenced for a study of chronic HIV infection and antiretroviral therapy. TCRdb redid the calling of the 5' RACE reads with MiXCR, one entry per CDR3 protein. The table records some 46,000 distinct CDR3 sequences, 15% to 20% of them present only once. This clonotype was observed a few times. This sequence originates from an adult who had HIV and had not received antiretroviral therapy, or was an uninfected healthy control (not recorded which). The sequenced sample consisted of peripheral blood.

The chain's CDR3 is CATSGTSASSYEQYF. CDR3 DNA: TGTGCCACCAGTGGGACTAGCGCCAGCTCCTACGAGCAGTACTTC. The gene calls are TRBV24-1 and TRBJ2-7; 9 nucleotides agree with TRBD2. The CDR3 covers 15 residues. Germline trimming cut 5 bases from V and 0 bases from J; bases unmatched to any gene: 4. From germline, CDR1 is KGHDR and CDR2 SFDVKD.